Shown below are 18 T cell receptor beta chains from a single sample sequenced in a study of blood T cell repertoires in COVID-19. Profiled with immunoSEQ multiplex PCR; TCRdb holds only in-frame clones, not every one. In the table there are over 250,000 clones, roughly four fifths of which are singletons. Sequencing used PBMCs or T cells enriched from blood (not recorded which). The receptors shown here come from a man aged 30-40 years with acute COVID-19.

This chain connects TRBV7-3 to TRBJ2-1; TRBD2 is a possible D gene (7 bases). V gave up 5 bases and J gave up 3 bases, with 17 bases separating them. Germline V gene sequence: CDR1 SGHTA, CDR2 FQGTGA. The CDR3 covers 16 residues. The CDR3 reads CASSALRGAVYNEQFF. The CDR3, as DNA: TGTGCCAGCAGCGCGCTTCGGGGGGCCGTCTACAATGAGCAGTTCTTC.

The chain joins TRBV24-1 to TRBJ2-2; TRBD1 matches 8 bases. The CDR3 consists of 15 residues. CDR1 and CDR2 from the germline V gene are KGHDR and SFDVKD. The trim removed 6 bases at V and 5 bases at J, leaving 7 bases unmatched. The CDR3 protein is CATSRNRGATGELFF. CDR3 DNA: TGTGCCACCAGTCGAAACAGGGGGGCGACCGGGGAGCTGTTTTTT.

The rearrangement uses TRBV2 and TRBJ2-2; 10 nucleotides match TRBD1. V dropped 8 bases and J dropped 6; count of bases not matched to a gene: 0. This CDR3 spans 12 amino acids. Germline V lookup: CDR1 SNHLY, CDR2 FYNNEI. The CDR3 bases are TGTGCCAGCGGGACAGGGGCCGGGGAGCTGTTTTTT. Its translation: CASGTGAGELFF.

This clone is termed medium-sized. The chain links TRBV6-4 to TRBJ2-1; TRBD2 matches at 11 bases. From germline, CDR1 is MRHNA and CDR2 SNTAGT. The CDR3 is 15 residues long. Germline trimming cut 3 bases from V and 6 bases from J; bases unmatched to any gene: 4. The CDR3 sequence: CASSELAGDPNEQFF. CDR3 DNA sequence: TGTGCCAGCAGTGAACTAGCGGGAGATCCCAATGAGCAGTTCTTC.

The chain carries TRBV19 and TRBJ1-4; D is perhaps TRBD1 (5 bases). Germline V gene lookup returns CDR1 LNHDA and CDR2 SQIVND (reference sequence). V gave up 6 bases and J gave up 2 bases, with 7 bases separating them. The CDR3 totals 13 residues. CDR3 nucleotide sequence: TGTGCCAGTAGGGGGCCGACTAATGAAAAACTGTTTTTT. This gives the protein CASRGPTNEKLFF.

The CDR3 reads CASSLDRPRGGNTIYF. In DNA form, the CDR3 reads TGTGCCAGCAGCTTAGATCGACCGCGCGGCGGAAACACCATATATTTT. The V and J genes are TRBV11-2 and TRBJ1-3; D uncertain. The length of the CDR3 is 16 residues. CDR1 SGHAT and CDR2 FQNNGV come from the germline V gene. The V and J ends lost 0 bases and 4 bases respectively, with 13 bases between them.

CDR3 sequence reads: CASSSQGGRTFF. CDR3 in DNA: TGTGCCAGCAGCTCTCAGGGGGGCAGGACGTTCTTC. The V and J genes are TRBV7-9 and TRBJ2-1; D is possibly TRBD1 (7 bases). The CDR3 covers 12 residues. CDR1 and CDR2 (germline): SEHNR, FQNEAQ (reference sequence). V lost 4 bases to trimming and J lost 15 bases, with 16 bases between them.

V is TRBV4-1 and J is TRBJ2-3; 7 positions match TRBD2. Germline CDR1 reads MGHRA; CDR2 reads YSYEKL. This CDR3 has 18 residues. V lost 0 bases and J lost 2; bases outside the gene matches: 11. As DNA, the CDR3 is TGCGCCAGCAGCCAAGAGGGAGGAGCGGGGATTTTCACAGATACGCAGTATTTT. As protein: CASSQEGGAGIFTDTQYF.

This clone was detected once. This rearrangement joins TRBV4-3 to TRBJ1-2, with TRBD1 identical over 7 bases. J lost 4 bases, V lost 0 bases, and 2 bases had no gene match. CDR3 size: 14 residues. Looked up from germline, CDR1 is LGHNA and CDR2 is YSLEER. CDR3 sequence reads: CASSQEQGPYGYTF. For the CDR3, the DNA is TGCGCCAGCAGCCAAGAACAGGGGCCCTATGGCTACACCTTC.

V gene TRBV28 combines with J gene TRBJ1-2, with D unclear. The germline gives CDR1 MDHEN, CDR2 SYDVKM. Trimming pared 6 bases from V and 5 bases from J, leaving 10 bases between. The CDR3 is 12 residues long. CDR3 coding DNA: TGTGCCAGCAGACAGACCCCTTATGGCTACACCTTC. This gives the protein CASRQTPYGYTF.

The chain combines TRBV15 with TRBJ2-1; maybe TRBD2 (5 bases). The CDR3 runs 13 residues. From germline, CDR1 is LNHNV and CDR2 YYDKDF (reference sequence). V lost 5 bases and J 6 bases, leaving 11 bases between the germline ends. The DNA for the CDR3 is TGTGCCACCAGCTCAAGCGGCGCCAATGAGCAGTTCTTC. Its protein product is CATSSSGANEQFF.

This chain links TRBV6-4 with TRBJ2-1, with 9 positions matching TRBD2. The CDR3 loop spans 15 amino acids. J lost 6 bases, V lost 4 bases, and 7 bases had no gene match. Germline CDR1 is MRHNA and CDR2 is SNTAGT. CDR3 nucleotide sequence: TGTGCCAGCAGTGCCGAAAGCGGGGGGATCAATGAGCAGTTCTTC. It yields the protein CASSAESGGINEQFF.

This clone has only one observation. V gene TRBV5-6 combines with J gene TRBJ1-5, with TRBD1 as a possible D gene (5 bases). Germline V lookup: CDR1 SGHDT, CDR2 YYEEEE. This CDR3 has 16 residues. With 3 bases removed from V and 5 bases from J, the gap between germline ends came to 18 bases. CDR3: CASSSTRVQVYQPQHF. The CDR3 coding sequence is TGTGCCAGCAGCTCCACCCGGGTACAGGTGTATCAGCCCCAGCATTTT.

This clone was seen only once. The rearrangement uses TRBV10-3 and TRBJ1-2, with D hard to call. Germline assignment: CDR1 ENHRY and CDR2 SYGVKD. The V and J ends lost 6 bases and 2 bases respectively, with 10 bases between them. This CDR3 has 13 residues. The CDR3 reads CAIREGGNYGYTF. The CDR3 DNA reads TGTGCCATCAGGGAGGGAGGGAACTATGGCTACACCTTC.

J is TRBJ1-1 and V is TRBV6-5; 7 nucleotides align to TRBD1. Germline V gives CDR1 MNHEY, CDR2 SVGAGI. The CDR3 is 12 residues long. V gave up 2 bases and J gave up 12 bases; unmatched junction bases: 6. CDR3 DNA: TGTGCCAGCAGTTACACGACAGGGCTATCTTTCTTT. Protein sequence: CASSYTTGLSFF.

CDR3 bases: TGTGCCAGCAGCGCCCAGACTCCATCGGTAGGGCAGTACGTC. Translated, it gives CASSAQTPSVGQYV. The chain combines TRBV7-8 with TRBJ2-7, with unresolved D. The CDR3 is 14 amino acids. With 5 bases removed from V and 9 bases from J, the gap between germline ends came to 20 bases. Germline-derived CDR1 and CDR2 are SGHVS and FQNEAQ.

CDR3 in amino acids: CASSWGGLAGREQFF. The CDR3, as DNA: TGTGCCAGTAGTTGGGGGGGACTAGCGGGGCGTGAGCAGTTCTTC. The chain links TRBV19 to TRBJ2-1; TRBD2 aligns across 13 bases. The trim removed 5 bases at V and 9 bases at J, leaving 7 bases unmatched. Germline lookup yields CDR1 LNHDA and CDR2 SQIVND (reference sequence). The CDR3 spans 15 residues.

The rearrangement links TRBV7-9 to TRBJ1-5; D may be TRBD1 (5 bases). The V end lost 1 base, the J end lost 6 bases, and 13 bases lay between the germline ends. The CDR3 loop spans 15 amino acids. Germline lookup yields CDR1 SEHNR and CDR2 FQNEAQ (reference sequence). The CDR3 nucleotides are TGTGCCAGCAGCTTAGAACCGGGGGAAGGTCAGCCCCAGCATTTT. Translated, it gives CASSLEPGEGQPQHF.